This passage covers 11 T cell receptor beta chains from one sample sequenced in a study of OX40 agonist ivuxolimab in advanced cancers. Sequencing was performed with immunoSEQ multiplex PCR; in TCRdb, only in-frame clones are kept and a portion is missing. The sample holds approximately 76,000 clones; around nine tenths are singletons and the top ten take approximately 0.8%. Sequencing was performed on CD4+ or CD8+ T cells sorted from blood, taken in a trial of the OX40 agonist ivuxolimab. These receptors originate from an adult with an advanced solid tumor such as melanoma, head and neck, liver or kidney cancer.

Here the CDR3 reads CASSPGVQGASLGGYTF. The DNA of the CDR3 is TGTGCCAGCAGCCCCGGAGTACAGGGGGCTTCGTTGGGTGGCTACACCTTC. V is TRBV7-2 and J is TRBJ1-2; 9 bases are shared with TRBD1. Germline V lookup: CDR1 SGHTA, CDR2 FQGNSA. The CDR3 has 17 amino acids. Germline trimming cut 5 bases from V and 7 bases from J; bases unmatched to any gene: 17.

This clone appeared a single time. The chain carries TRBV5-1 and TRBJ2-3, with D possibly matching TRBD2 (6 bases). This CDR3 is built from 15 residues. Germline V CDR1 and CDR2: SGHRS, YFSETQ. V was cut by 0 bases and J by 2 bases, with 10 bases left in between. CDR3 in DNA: TGCGCCAGCAGCTTGGGAGGGGACTTCACAGATACGCAGTATTTT. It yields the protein CASSLGGDFTDTQYF.

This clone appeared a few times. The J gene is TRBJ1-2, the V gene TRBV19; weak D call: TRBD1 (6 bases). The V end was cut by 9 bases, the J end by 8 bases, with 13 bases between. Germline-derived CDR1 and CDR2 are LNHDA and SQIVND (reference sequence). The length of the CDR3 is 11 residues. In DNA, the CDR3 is TGTGCCAGCCTCGACAGGTACGGCTACACCTTC. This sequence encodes CASLDRYGYTF.

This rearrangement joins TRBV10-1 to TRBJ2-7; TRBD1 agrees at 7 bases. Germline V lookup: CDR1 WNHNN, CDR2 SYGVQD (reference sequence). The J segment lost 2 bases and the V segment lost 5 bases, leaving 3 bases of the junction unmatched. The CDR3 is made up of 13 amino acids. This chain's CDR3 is CASSRTGTYEQYF. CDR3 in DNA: TGCGCCAGCAGTAGGACAGGAACCTACGAGCAGTACTTC.

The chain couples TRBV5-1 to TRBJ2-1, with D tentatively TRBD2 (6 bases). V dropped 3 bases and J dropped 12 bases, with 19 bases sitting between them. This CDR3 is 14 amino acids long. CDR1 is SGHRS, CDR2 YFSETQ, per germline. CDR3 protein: CASSSGSWGGGQFF. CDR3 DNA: TGCGCCAGCAGCTCCGGTAGTTGGGGAGGTGGGCAGTTCTTC.

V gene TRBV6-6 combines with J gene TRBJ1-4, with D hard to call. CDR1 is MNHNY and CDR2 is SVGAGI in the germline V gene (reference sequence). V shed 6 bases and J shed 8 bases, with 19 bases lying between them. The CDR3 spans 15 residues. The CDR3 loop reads CASSRGSPSAEKLFF. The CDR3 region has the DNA TGTGCCAGCAGCCGGGGTAGCCCATCAGCCGAAAAACTGTTTTTT.

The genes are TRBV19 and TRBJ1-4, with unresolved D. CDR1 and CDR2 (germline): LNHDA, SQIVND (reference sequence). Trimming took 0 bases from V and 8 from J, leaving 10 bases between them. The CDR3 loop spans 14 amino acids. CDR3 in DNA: TGTGCCAGTAGTATAGACAGGCGGTCAGAAAAACTGTTTTTT. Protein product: CASSIDRRSEKLFF.

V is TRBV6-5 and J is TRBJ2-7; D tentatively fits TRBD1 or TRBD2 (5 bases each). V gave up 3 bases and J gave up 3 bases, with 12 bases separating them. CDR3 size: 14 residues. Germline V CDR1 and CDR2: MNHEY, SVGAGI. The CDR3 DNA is TGTGCCAGCAGTTATAGGCAGGGAGTCTACGAGCAGTACTTC. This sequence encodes CASSYRQGVYEQYF.

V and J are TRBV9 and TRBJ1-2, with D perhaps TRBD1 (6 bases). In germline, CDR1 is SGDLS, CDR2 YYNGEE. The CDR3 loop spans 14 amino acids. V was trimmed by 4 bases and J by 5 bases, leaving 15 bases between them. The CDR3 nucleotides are TGTGCCAGCAGCCTCCGGACAGACTATTATGGCTACACCTTC. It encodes CASSLRTDYYGYTF. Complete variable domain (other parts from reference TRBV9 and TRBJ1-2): DSGVTQTPKHLITATGQRVTLRCSPRSGDLSVYWYQQSLDQGLQFLIQYYNGEERAKGNILERFSAQQFPDLHSELNLSSLELGDSALYFCASSLRTDYYGYTFGSGTRLTVV.

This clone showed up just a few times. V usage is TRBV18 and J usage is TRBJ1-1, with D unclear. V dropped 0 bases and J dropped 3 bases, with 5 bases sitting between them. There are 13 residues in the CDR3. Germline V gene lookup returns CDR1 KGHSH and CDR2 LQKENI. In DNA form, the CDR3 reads TGTGCCAGCTCACCACCGTCCGACACTGAAGCTTTCTTT. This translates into CASSPPSDTEAFF.

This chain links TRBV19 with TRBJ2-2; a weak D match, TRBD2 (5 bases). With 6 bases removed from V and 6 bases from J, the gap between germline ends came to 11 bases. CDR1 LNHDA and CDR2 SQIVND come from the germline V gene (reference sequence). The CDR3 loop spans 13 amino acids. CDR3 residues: CASSGVGAGELFF. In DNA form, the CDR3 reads TGTGCCAGTAGCGGGGTGGGCGCCGGGGAGCTGTTTTTT.